The clone carrying this TCR beta chain has a handful of counts. What it binds is unknown. Investigators reverse transcribed all isolated RNA, so they sequenced expressed TCRB transcripts. The assay was immunoSEQ multiplex PCR, and TCRdb's table has in-frame clones only and misses some. This sample carries about 270,000 clones, 14% of them seen once, and the ten largest clones take roughly 0.018%. The data stem from a study of beta chain features in type 1 diabetes. Germline CDR1 is MNHEY and CDR2 is SMNVEV (reference sequence). The CDR3 contains 15 residues. The V segment lost 10 bases and the J segment 5 bases; nucleotides outside the gene matches: 13. General study results and limits: For Type 1 diabetes patients, all four CD4+ subsets carried TCRB CDR3s that were moderately but significantly shorter.

The clonotype was recovered from a man in his thirties or forties with type 1 diabetes. The source material was naive CD4+ T cells from blood. The chain joins TRBV27 to TRBJ2-3; TRBD1 matches 9 bases. The CDR3 sequence: CATRRWDREVDTQYF. The CDR3 bases are TGTGCCACCCGGCGTTGGGACAGGGAGGTAGATACGCAGTATTTT.